This T cell receptor (beta chain) was sequenced in a study of siplizumab effects on memory and regulatory T cells. Broader study findings: The study found naive T cells seemingly more diverse than memory cells and seemingly major alloresponse contributors. Controls had 26.9% Treg-derived mappable alloreactive CD4+ clones on average, versus around 71% with siplizumab.

On this clone itself: Its antigen is unknown.

It was 85,000 to 100,000 TCR templates that were assayed per sample. Measured with immunoSEQ multiplex PCR; TCRdb has only the in-frame clones, and not every one. The sample contains about 26,000 clones, more than 65% of which appear only once. The CDR3 runs to 14 residues. V gave up 10 bases and J gave up 0 bases, with 13 bases separating them. Germline V lookup: CDR1 KGHSH, CDR2 LQKENI. Investigators obtained sequences from unstimulated naive, memory, effector memory and TEMRA subsets in three donor pairs. The TCR originated in a human donor in good health. The sample consisted of memory CD4+ T cells sorted from blood. This sequence joins TRBV18 and TRBJ1-3, with D unclear. The CDR3 sequence: CATTDGISGNTIYF. CDR3 sequence (DNA): TGTGCCACTACGGATGGGATCTCTGGAAACACCATATATTTT.